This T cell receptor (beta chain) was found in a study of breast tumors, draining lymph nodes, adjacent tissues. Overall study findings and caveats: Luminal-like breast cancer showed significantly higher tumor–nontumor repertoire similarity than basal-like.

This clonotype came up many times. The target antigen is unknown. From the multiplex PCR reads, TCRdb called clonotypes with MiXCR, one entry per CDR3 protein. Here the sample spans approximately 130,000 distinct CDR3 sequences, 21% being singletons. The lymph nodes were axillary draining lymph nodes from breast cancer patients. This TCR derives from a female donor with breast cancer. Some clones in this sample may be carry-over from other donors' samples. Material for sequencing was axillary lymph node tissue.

This CDR3 reads CSAQTSGFVNEQFF. The CDR3 coding sequence is TGCAGTGCTCAGACTAGCGGGTTCGTCAATGAGCAGTTCTTC. The chain links TRBV20-1 to TRBJ2-1; TRBD2 matches 10 bases. The J segment lost 6 bases and the V segment lost 5 bases, leaving 7 bases of the junction unmatched. Germline V lookup: CDR1 DFQATT, CDR2 SNEGSKA (reference sequence). This CDR3 contains 14 residues.